This is a list of T cell receptor beta chains from one sample in a study of PD-L1 blockade in urothelial cancer. TCRdb's table, derived via immunoSEQ multiplex PCR, lists solely in-frame clones and lacks some. The top ten clones hold roughly 1.5% of a sample with tens of thousands of clones, about 81% of them seen once. This material consisted of PBMCs, taken around atezolizumab (anti-PD-L1) treatment. These receptors all come from a man aged 70-80 years with urothelial cancer. The CDR3 runs from the conserved cysteine through the conserved F or W. Fields, in order: J gene, clone size, D gene, V gene, CDR3 DNA, CDR3 protein. A D gene is named only where the DNA matches it firmly. Some rows have no size entry. The others give once, few or many, or a class for an expanded clone.

TRBJ1-3 | few | . | TRBV28 | TGTGCCAGCGGCGGACAGTTCCCCTCTGGAAACACCATATATTTT | CASGGQFPSGNTIYF
TRBJ2-1 | few | TRBD1 | TRBV19 | TGTGCCAGTAGTTTGGGGGACAGGGGGAGTGAGCAGTTCTTC | CASSLGDRGSEQFF
TRBJ2-1 | . | TRBD2 | TRBV12-5 | TGTGCTAGTGGTTTGGTAATGGGCTCGGAAAGCGGGAACCACAATGAGCAGTTCTTC | CASGLVMGSESGNHNEQFF
TRBJ2-7 | . | . | TRBV28 | TGTGCCAGCAGGATACCGGGCGAGCAGTACTTC | CASRIPGEQYF
TRBJ2-5 | . | TRBD1 | TRBV7-8 | TGTGCCAGCAGCTTAGGGGACAGGGCAGTTCACGAGACCCAGTACTTC | CASSLGDRAVHETQYF
TRBJ2-1 | . | TRBD2 | TRBV2 | TGTGCCAGCGGACTAGCCCCCAATGAGCAGTTCTTC | CASGLAPNEQFF
TRBJ2-5 | . | . | TRBV7-2 | TGTGCCAATGGGCTAGCGTCCCAAGAGACCCAGTACTTC | CANGLASQETQYF
TRBJ1-1 | few | TRBD1 | TRBV30 | TGTGCCTGGAGTGATACCGGGACAGGGGGCTTTGAAGCTTTCTTT | CAWSDTGTGGFEAFF
TRBJ2-7 | . | . | TRBV12-1 | TGTGCCAGCAGCTTTGGCTCCCCCGGCGAGCAGTACTTC | CASSFGSPGEQYF
TRBJ2-3 | . | TRBD1 | TRBV19 | TGTGCCAGTACCCAGGGGGCAACTCCTAGCACAGATACGCAGTATTTT | CASTQGATPSTDTQYF
TRBJ2-2 | . | TRBD2 | TRBV19 | TGTGCCAGTAGTATAGGGTCTAGCGGGAGAGGCGGGGAGCTGTTTTTT | CASSIGSSGRGGELFF
TRBJ2-7 | . | . | TRBV6-1 | TGTGCCAGCAAAACGAGGGAGCTAATAGGCGAGCAGTACTTC | CASKTRELIGEQYF
TRBJ2-3 | . | . | TRBV27 | TGTGCCAGCCGGGACTCCCGCTTCGAAGATACGCAGTATTTT | CASRDSRFEDTQYF
TRBJ2-5 | once | . | TRBV19 | TGTGCCAGTAGCAGTGAAGAGACCCAGTACTTC | CASSSEETQYF
TRBJ1-1 | once | . | TRBV27 | TGTGCCAGCAGTTCGGTCCGACGAACAGGGATCCCTGAAGCTTTCTTT | CASSSVRRTGIPEAFF
TRBJ1-1 | . | . | TRBV11-2 | TGTGCCAGCAGCTTAGAAAGATACGGGGTGAACACTGAAGCTTTCTTT | CASSLERYGVNTEAFF
TRBJ2-6 | . | TRBD1 | TRBV5-1 | TGCGCCAGCAGCTCGTTGTCCGGGACAGGGAGTTCTGGGGCCAACGTCCTGACTTTC | CASSSLSGTGSSGANVLTF
TRBJ1-5 | . | TRBD1 | TRBV5-1 | TGCGCCAGCCAACAGGGGAGTCAGCCCCAGCATTTT | CASQQGSQPQHF
TRBJ1-3 | . | . | TRBV5-8 | TGTGCCAGCAGCCCTCGGAGTGGTCTCAGAAACACCATATATTTT | CASSPRSGLRNTIYF
TRBJ2-2 | . | TRBD2 | TRBV7-9 | TGTGCCAGCAGCCCCCCAGCGGGAGGGCCAAGCGGGGAGCTGTTTTTT | CASSPPAGGPSGELFF
TRBJ2-7 | . | TRBD1 | TRBV30 | TGTGCCTGGAAGAAAGGGACAGGTGTCTCCGAGCAGTACTTC | CAWKKGTGVSEQYF
TRBJ1-1 | . | . | TRBV4-2 | TGTGCCAGCAGCCAAGATCCTAGCGGGGGGGTAGAGACTGAAGCTTTCTTT | CASSQDPSGGVETEAFF
TRBJ2-2 | once | . | TRBV10-3 | TGTGCCATCAGTGTCAGGGAGGAATCAAGAACCGGGGAGCTGTTTTTT | CAISVREESRTGELFF
TRBJ1-5 | . | . | TRBV19 | TGTGCCAGTAGTTGGGGCTATAGCAATCAGCCCCAGCATTTT | CASSWGYSNQPQHF
TRBJ2-1 | . | TRBD1 | TRBV11-3 | TGTGCCAGCAGCTTAGGCTGGGACAGGGAGCAGTTCTTC | CASSLGWDREQFF
TRBJ2-1 | . | TRBD2 | TRBV4-3 | TGCGCCAGCAGCCCCTACAGCGGGACCGGGGTGGATGAGCAGTTCTTC | CASSPYSGTGVDEQFF
TRBJ1-1 | . | . | TRBV9 | TGTGCCAGCAGCGTAGGAGGGATGGCTGAAGCTTTCTTT | CASSVGGMAEAFF
TRBJ2-2 | . | . | TRBV5-1 | TGCGCCAGCAGCAGTTCCGGGACTTCGAACACCGGGGAGCTGTTTTTT | CASSSSGTSNTGELFF
TRBJ2-1 | . | TRBD1 | TRBV7-3 | TGTGCCAGCAGCTTACAACCGGGACAGGAATCCTACAATGAGCAGTTCTTC | CASSLQPGQESYNEQFF
TRBJ2-7 | many | . | TRBV25-1 | TGTGCCAGCAGTGACGGGAGCTCCTACGAGCAGTACTTC | CASSDGSSYEQYF
TRBJ2-1 | . | . | TRBV7-2 | TGTGCCAGCAGCTTAGGAGTGGCAGGACTGCTTGAGCAGTTCTTC | CASSLGVAGLLEQFF
TRBJ2-1 | . | . | TRBV20-1 | TGCAGTGCTAGGGCGGACAATGAGCAGTTCTTC | CSARADNEQFF
TRBJ1-5 | few | . | TRBV7-2 | TGTGCCAGCAGACAGGACAGTATATCCCAGCCCCAGCATTTT | CASRQDSISQPQHF
TRBJ2-7 | once | . | TRBV5-6 | TGTGCCAGCAGTGGACAGTTGGTATCCTACGAGCAGTACTTC | CASSGQLVSYEQYF
TRBJ2-1 | . | . | TRBV7-3 | TGTGCCAGCAGCCAGGGCCTCCTTATCAACAATGAGCAGTTCTTC | CASSQGLLINNEQFF
TRBJ2-5 | . | . | TRBV25-1 | TGTGCCAGCAGGGATTCGCGGGAGACCCAGTACTTC | CASRDSRETQYF
TRBJ2-2 | once | . | TRBV19 | TGTGCCAGTAGTAACCACATAATCTTGTGGACCGGGGAGCTGTTTTTT | CASSNHIILWTGELFF
TRBJ1-2 | . | TRBD1 | TRBV7-2 | TGTGCCAGCAGCTTAGCGCCTGGGACAGGGCATGGAGGGGGCTACACCTTC | CASSLAPGTGHGGGYTF
TRBJ2-2 | . | TRBD2 | TRBV4-3 | TGCGCCAGCAGCCAAGAAATGGCGGGAGGTTTCTCCGGGGAGCTGTTTTTT | CASSQEMAGGFSGELFF